This TCR beta chain was profiled in a study of cytomegalovirus exposure and HLA in healthy donors. Study-level background: A data release that came early held about 89 million unique TCRs from HLA-typed donors.

Points from the study as a whole: Cytomegalovirus status was reportedly diagnosed by the classifier with high specificity and sensitivity.

As for this clone: Its specificity is unknown.

Vbeta (60) and Jbeta (13) primers were used in the PCR. The method was immunoSEQ multiplex PCR; TCRdb's version includes in-frame clones alone and lacks a portion of them. The sample records under 150,000 clones, about 83% being singletons. The sequence derives from a woman aged 25 to 39 in good health and CMV-seronegative. Sequencing was carried out using PBMCs.

CDR3 bases: TGTGCCAGCAGCCGTCATCGGACAAACTATGGCTACACCTTC. Its translation is CASSRHRTNYGYTF. This chain links TRBV6-5 with TRBJ1-2, with a tentative D call TRBD1 (5 bases). The germline V and J ends were trimmed by 6 bases and 2 bases, with 13 bases remaining between them. This CDR3 is 14 amino acids long. In germline, CDR1 is MNHEY, CDR2 SVGAGI.